These T cell receptor beta chains were read from a single sample in a study of T cell responses to AZD1222 COVID-19 vaccine. TCRdb keeps only in-frame clones here, not all; method: immunoSEQ multiplex PCR. In the table there are roughly 30,000 clones, around 80% of which are singletons. Sequenced here: peripheral blood, sampled on day 0 of AZD1222 vaccination. Receptors originate from an adult in good health. Each CDR3 is given with its conserved first and last residue. Clone size is given for some rows only: seen once, a few or many times, or a class if the clone is expanded.

j_call clone_size v_call cdr3_aa
TRBJ1-2 . TRBV10-3 CAISEPAVAYYGYTF
TRBJ2-3 . TRBV18 CASSPVQGGTDTQYF
TRBJ1-6 . TRBV2 CASREDRGKGSPLHF
TRBJ2-5 . TRBV15 CATSRDKGPRGTQYF
TRBJ1-6 once TRBV10-3 CAISESGSEYSPLHF
TRBJ2-5 once TRBV5-8 CASSVGLAGFSETQYF
TRBJ2-2 . TRBV12-5 CASGVLKGRGTGELFF
TRBJ1-1 medium-sized TRBV28 CASIGTGGRTEAFF
TRBJ2-2 . TRBV7-7 CASSLASVGTGELFF
TRBJ2-3 . TRBV9 CASSVFSGSTDTQYF
TRBJ2-5 . TRBV20-1 CSASIGLAQETQYF
TRBJ1-2 . TRBV5-8 CASSLTPGRANYGYTF
TRBJ1-1 few TRBV10-1 CASSDSGQGGRAFF
TRBJ1-2 . TRBV6-5 CASSSDRGMGGYTF
TRBJ2-7 . TRBV19 CASSGWDTSYEQYF
TRBJ2-4 once TRBV5-1 CASSLEGGRGVKNIQYF
TRBJ1-1 once TRBV10-3 CAISENSKNTEAFF
TRBJ1-6 . TRBV6-5 CASSSIQGTGNSPLHF
TRBJ2-1 few TRBV10-1 CASSATSGGNEQFF
TRBJ1-1 . TRBV4-3 CASSQDRVLETEAFF
TRBJ2-3 . TRBV11-2 CASSSYRGRGDTQYF
TRBJ1-1 . TRBV7-2 CASSWDGTEAFF
TRBJ2-1 once TRBV11-3 CASSLGTGNEQFF
TRBJ2-1 . TRBV18 CASSQQPGQGYNEQFF
TRBJ1-1 . TRBV19 CASSISGFSLNTEAFF
TRBJ2-3 . TRBV6-5 CASSLLSGGDTQYF
TRBJ1-3 few TRBV6-5 CASKRQSSGNTIYF
TRBJ1-3 . TRBV7-9 CASSFGGGNTIYF
TRBJ1-2 . TRBV14 CASSQGASGFYGYTF